The 5 T cell receptor beta chains presented below share a single source sample, sequenced in a study of blood T cell repertoires in COVID-19. Some clones are missing from TCRdb's copy, which holds only in-frame ones; the method was immunoSEQ multiplex PCR. This table has some 93,000 clones, 75% to 85% appearing once. The sequenced material came from peripheral blood. These receptors were obtained from a human donor in a cohort sampled during active COVID-19.

The chain carries TRBV7-9 and TRBJ2-2, with TRBD2 matching over 7 bases. The V and J ends lost 2 bases and 3 bases, in that order; junction bases with no gene match: 3. Germline CDR1 SEHNR, CDR2 FQNEAQ (reference sequence). The CDR3 has 15 residues. CDR3 nucleotides: TGTGCCAGCAGCTTATCGGCGGGAGACACCGGGGAGCTGTTTTTT. Residues: CASSLSAGDTGELFF.

The chain employs TRBV29-1 and TRBJ1-2, with unresolved D. Germline CDR1 SQVTM, CDR2 ANQGSEA. The CDR3 length is 15 residues. V shed 3 bases and J shed 8 bases, with 22 bases lying between them. The CDR3 nucleotides are TGCAGCGTTGAGGGAGGATTGAGACTGACATGGGGCTACACCTTC. It yields the protein CSVEGGLRLTWGYTF.

J is TRBJ2-1 and V is TRBV7-9, with 9 bases that match TRBD2. The CDR3 totals 13 residues. Losses at the gene ends were 1 base for V and 15 bases for J; bases not matched to a gene: 7. From germline, CDR1 is SEHNR and CDR2 FQNEAQ (reference sequence). CDR3 sequence reads: CASSLGIAGAVFF. The CDR3 DNA follows: TGTGCCAGCAGCTTAGGAATAGCGGGAGCGGTGTTCTTC.

This sequence joins TRBV11-2 and TRBJ2-1, with 7 bases matching TRBD2. Per germline, CDR1 SGHAT and CDR2 FQNNGV. This CDR3 is built from 16 residues. With V trimmed by 1 base and J by 5 bases, 8 bases remained unmatched. The CDR3 DNA reads TGTGCCAGCAGCTTAGGGGACTATACCTCGGACAATGAGCAGTTCTTC. Its translation: CASSLGDYTSDNEQFF.

This chain uses TRBV7-8 with TRBJ1-6; D gene unclear. This CDR3 contains 15 residues. CDR1 is SGHVS, CDR2 FQNEAQ, per germline. Trimming shortened V by 4 bases and J by 5 bases, and 12 bases separated the two germline ends. Here the CDR3 reads CASSSGSQNNSPLHF. The CDR3, as DNA: TGTGCCAGCAGCTCCGGGAGTCAGAATAATTCACCCCTCCACTTT.